The rows below give T cell receptor beta chains drawn from one sample of a study of cytomegalovirus exposure and HLA in healthy donors. Repertoires were generated with immunoSEQ multiplex PCR, while TCRdb's copy carries only in-frame clones and drops some. The data show some 130,000 clones, with around 80% seen just once and about 1.5% held by the top ten. Sequencing input: PBMCs. All receptors derive from a female donor in good health and CMV-seronegative. Each CDR3 is given with its conserved first and last residue. A D gene is named only where the DNA matches it firmly. Not every row has a clone size; where given, it reads once, few, many or a size class.

TGTGCCAGTAACGTGGGAGGAGTGGGAGGCTACACCTTC CASNVGGVGGYTF TRBJ1-2 TRBV19 - -
TGCGCCAGCATATTGGGGGCTAGCGGGAGTAATGAGCAGTTCTTC CASILGASGSNEQFF TRBJ2-1 TRBV5-1 - TRBD2
TGTGCCAGCAGCTCGGACAGACCCCGCTACGAGCAGTACTTC CASSSDRPRYEQYF TRBJ2-7 TRBV7-2 - -
TGCAGCGTTAGCGGGAGATCTCCCTACGAGCAGTACTTC CSVSGRSPYEQYF TRBJ2-7 TRBV29-1 - TRBD2
TGTGCCACCAGCAGGGGGGGGCCATCGCACGAGCAGTACTTC CATSRGGPSHEQYF TRBJ2-7 TRBV15 - -
TGTGCCAGCAGCGTTAGCGGGAGGGCTACCTACAATGAGCAGTTCTTC CASSVSGRATYNEQFF TRBJ2-1 TRBV9 few TRBD2
TGCGCCAGCAGCACCAAGACAGGGGGGAGGACTAGCACAGATACGCAGTATTTT CASSTKTGGRTSTDTQYF TRBJ2-3 TRBV5-1 few TRBD1
TGTGCCAGCTCACCGCTACAGGGGGCATCTAGCACAGATACGCAGTATTTT CASSPLQGASSTDTQYF TRBJ2-3 TRBV18 - TRBD1
TGTGCCAGCAGCAGACAGGGGCTGAGCACTGAAGCTTTCTTT CASSRQGLSTEAFF TRBJ1-1 TRBV5-4 - TRBD1
TGTGCCAGCAGCTCCAACACCGGCGGTCAAGAGACCCAGTACTTC CASSSNTGGQETQYF TRBJ2-5 TRBV7-8 few -
TGTGCCAGCAGAATGCAGGGGTTGGATGAGCAGTTCTTC CASRMQGLDEQFF TRBJ2-1 TRBV7-6 - -
TGTGCCAGCAGCTTCGGGGGGGCGGGAGTGGACGAGCAGTACTTC CASSFGGAGVDEQYF TRBJ2-7 TRBV7-2 - TRBD2
TGCGCCAGCAGCTCATCCGCTAGTTCGGACGAGCAGTACTTC CASSSSASSDEQYF TRBJ2-7 TRBV5-1 - -
TGTGCCAGTAGTATGAGACAGGTCTATGGCTACACCTTC CASSMRQVYGYTF TRBJ1-2 TRBV19 - -
TGTGCCAGCAGTTTTCATCCCCGGACTGAAGCTTTCTTT CASSFHPRTEAFF TRBJ1-1 TRBV27 - -
TGTGTCAGAAGCCTAACAGGGACTGGAAACACCATATATTTT CVRSLTGTGNTIYF TRBJ1-3 TRBV7-5 - -
TGTGCCAGCACCACCTTTGAGGTCACCGGGGAGCTGTTTTTT CASTTFEVTGELFF TRBJ2-2 TRBV7-9 - -
TGTGCCAGCAGTTTTGAGCGTGGACTCACAGATACGCAGTATTTT CASSFERGLTDTQYF TRBJ2-3 TRBV28 - -
TGTGCCAGCAGCTCGGGACAGGGTTACAATGAGCAGTTCTTC CASSSGQGYNEQFF TRBJ2-1 TRBV27 - TRBD1
TGTGCCAGCAGTTATGGGGTCAGGGGGACGGAGACCCAGTACTTC CASSYGVRGTETQYF TRBJ2-5 TRBV6-5 - TRBD1
TGTGCCAGCAGTCCCAGCGGACGGAACACAGATACGCAGTATTTT CASSPSGRNTDTQYF TRBJ2-3 TRBV6-4 - -
TGTGCCAGCAGCCGTGACCCGGGACTAGCGCTTACGAACACCGGGGAGCTGTTTTTT CASSRDPGLALTNTGELFF TRBJ2-2 TRBV14 - TRBD2
TGTGCCAGCAGTGATAGCGGGAGTCCCTACGAGCAGTACTTC CASSDSGSPYEQYF TRBJ2-7 TRBV6-5 - TRBD2
TGTGCCAGCAGGACACACGACGCAGTTAATGAAAAACTGTTTTTT CASRTHDAVNEKLFF TRBJ1-4 TRBV27 - -
TGTGCCAGCAGCTCGGCAGGGGCAGCCACTGAAGCTTTCTTT CASSSAGAATEAFF TRBJ1-1 TRBV5-4 - -
TGTGCCAGCAGGTCCGGGGGGTTTGCTAATGAAAAACTGTTTTTT CASRSGGFANEKLFF TRBJ1-4 TRBV6-5 - -
TGTGCCAGCGCCGGAGGGGACACCGGGGAGCTGTTTTTT CASAGGDTGELFF TRBJ2-2 TRBV6-4 - -
TGTGCCAGCAGGGCGGGGAACACTGAAGCTTTCTTT CASRAGNTEAFF TRBJ1-1 TRBV28 few -
TGTGCCAGCAGCCCCCCCCAGGACAGGGGAGAGACCCAGTACTTC CASSPPQDRGETQYF TRBJ2-5 TRBV5-4 few TRBD1
TGCGCCAGCACCCAATCTCGGACTAGCGGGAACAAGGGTGAGCAGTTCTTC CASTQSRTSGNKGEQFF TRBJ2-1 TRBV4-3 few TRBD2
TGTGCCAGCAGACCGGACAGGGAAAATGAAAAACTGTTTTTT CASRPDRENEKLFF TRBJ1-4 TRBV27 - TRBD1
TGTGCCAGCAGTCCTAGGACAGGGTCAGGAAACACCATATATTTT CASSPRTGSGNTIYF TRBJ1-3 TRBV6-5 - TRBD1
TGCGCCAGCAGCCCCGACAGCATGAACACTGAAGCTTTCTTT CASSPDSMNTEAFF TRBJ1-1 TRBV5-1 - -
TGTGCCAGCAGCCCCCGACCAGGACAGCTAACTAATGAAAAACTGTTTTTT CASSPRPGQLTNEKLFF TRBJ1-4 TRBV7-9 - -
TGCGCCAGCAGCTCCGGGGCAGGGGATAATCAGCCCCAGCATTTT CASSSGAGDNQPQHF TRBJ1-5 TRBV5-1 - -
TGTGCCAGTAGCCCTCAGGGACAGGGCATCAATCAGCCCCAGCATTTT CASSPQGQGINQPQHF TRBJ1-5 TRBV19 - TRBD1
TGTGCCAGTAAAAGCCGGACAGGATTATATGGCTACACCTTC CASKSRTGLYGYTF TRBJ1-2 TRBV19 - TRBD1
TGTGCCAGGGGAGTAATGTATAATTCACCCCTCCACTTT CARGVMYNSPLHF TRBJ1-6 TRBV27 - -
TGTGCCATAACCCCGGGACTAGCAATTTACGAGCAGTACTTC CAITPGLAIYEQYF TRBJ2-7 TRBV6-5 - TRBD2